What follows are 25 T cell receptor beta chains derived from one specimen sequenced in a study of OX40 agonist ivuxolimab in advanced cancers. Clones were sequenced by immunoSEQ multiplex PCR, and TCRdb holds only the in-frame ones, with some missing. The table has some 86,000 clones, about 90% seen once. The material was CD4+ or CD8+ T cells sorted from blood, obtained in a trial of the OX40 agonist ivuxolimab. All receptors derive from an adult with an advanced solid tumor such as melanoma, head and neck, liver or kidney cancer.

This chain connects TRBV23-1 to TRBJ1-1; a weak D match, TRBD1 (6 bases). TRBV23-1 qualifies as an ORF whose function is uncertain. V lost 7 bases and J 1 base, leaving 19 bases between the germline ends. CDR3 length equals 16 residues. The CDR3 DNA is TGCGCCAGCATTATAAAGGGGGGACACTGGAACACTGAAGCTTTCTTT. Translation: CASIIKGGHWNTEAFF.

This CDR3 is CASSRTSGGLSGANVLTF. CDR3 DNA sequence: TGCGCCAGCAGCCGAACTAGCGGGGGTCTCTCTGGGGCCAACGTCCTGACTTTC. V gene TRBV4-1 combines with J gene TRBJ2-6, with 11 nucleotides matching TRBD2. V dropped 4 bases and J dropped 0; count of bases not matched to a gene: 5. CDR1 MGHRA and CDR2 YSYEKL come from the germline V gene. The CDR3 runs 18 residues.

The CDR3 spells CASRTGGNQPQHF. The CDR3 coding sequence is TGTGCCAGCAGGACAGGGGGCAATCAGCCCCAGCATTTT. V gene TRBV28 combines with J gene TRBJ1-5, with TRBD1 matching 8 bases. In germline, CDR1 is MDHEN, CDR2 SYDVKM. The CDR3 totals 13 residues. Germline trimming cut 6 bases from V and 2 bases from J; bases unmatched to any gene: 0. The full variable domain, with the rest looked up from reference TRBV28 and TRBJ1-5, is DVKVTQSSRYLVKRTGEKVFLECVQDMDHENMFWYRQDPGLGLRLIYFSYDVKMKEKGDIPEGYSVSREKKERFSLILESASTNQTSMYLCASRTGGNQPQHFGDGTRLSIL.

The gene calls are TRBV7-9 and TRBJ2-3; D unclear. Germline V CDR1 and CDR2: SEHNR, FQNEAQ (reference sequence). With 7 bases removed from V and 2 bases from J, the gap between germline ends came to 16 bases. This CDR3 is built from 15 residues. CDR3 residues: CASIPPAVVTDTQYF. In DNA, the CDR3 is TGTGCCAGCATCCCACCCGCGGTGGTCACAGATACGCAGTATTTT.

This clone was picked up one time. The V call is TRBV27, the J call TRBJ1-2, with TRBD1 as a possible D gene (5 bases). The ends were cut back, 6 bases at V and 4 bases at J, with 21 bases in the middle. The germline V gene encodes CDR1 MNHEY and CDR2 SMNVEV (reference sequence). CDR3 length equals 16 residues. CDR3 protein: CASRKVSLGPFYGYTF. The CDR3 region has the DNA TGTGCCAGCAGAAAGGTCTCCCTGGGACCCTTCTATGGCTACACCTTC.

The rearrangement links TRBV5-1 to TRBJ1-1; D is ambiguous. The germline V gene has CDR1 SGHRS and CDR2 YFSETQ. CDR3 length: 13 residues. V was clipped by 2 bases and J by 2 bases, with 7 bases between them. CDR3 coding DNA: TGCGCCAGCAGCTTATCAACTAACACTGAAGCTTTCTTT. Protein product: CASSLSTNTEAFF.

J is TRBJ1-1 and V is TRBV19; 9 nucleotides match TRBD1. Unmatched junction bases numbered 9, after V lost 7 bases and J lost 0 bases. CDR3 size: 16 residues. Germline-derived CDR1 and CDR2 are LNHDA and SQIVND (reference sequence). The DNA for the CDR3 is TGTGCCAGTACTTTCGTGACAGGGGGGATGAACACTGAAGCTTTCTTT. This gives the protein CASTFVTGGMNTEAFF.

V is TRBV7-2 and J is TRBJ1-5; D might be TRBD1 (6 bases). Trimming pared 0 bases from V and 5 bases from J, leaving 8 bases between. Germline V gene data show CDR1 as SGHTA and CDR2 as FQGNSA. There are 14 residues in the CDR3. The chain's CDR3 is CASSLAGGDQPQHF. The CDR3 DNA sequence: TGTGCCAGCAGCTTAGCAGGGGGGGATCAGCCCCAGCATTTT.

The rearrangement links TRBV6-5 to TRBJ1-1; D might be TRBD1 (5 bases). The CDR3 extends over 14 amino acids. V lost 4 bases to trimming and J lost 2 bases, with 11 bases between them. Germline V gene data show CDR1 as MNHEY and CDR2 as SVGAGI. The CDR3 here is CASSSTGANTEAFF. CDR3 nucleotide sequence: TGTGCCAGCAGTTCGACCGGGGCTAACACTGAAGCTTTCTTT.

The chain employs TRBV18 and TRBJ2-3, with D perhaps matching TRBD2 (6 bases). CDR1 and CDR2 from the germline V gene are KGHSH and LQKENI. The CDR3 has 14 amino acids. Trimming removed 3 bases at V and 3 bases at J, with 10 bases between. In DNA, the CDR3 is TGTGCCAGCTCACCCCGACGGGGGACAGATACGCAGTATTTT. This gives the protein CASSPRRGTDTQYF.

The rearrangement uses TRBV29-1 and TRBJ1-5, with TRBD1 as a possible D gene (6 bases). V gave up 3 bases and J gave up 7 bases, with 13 bases separating them. CDR3 size: 13 residues. The V gene's germline CDR1 is SQVTM and CDR2 ANQGSEA. CDR3 sequence reads: CSVELQGGQPQHF. In nucleotides, the CDR3 is TGCAGCGTTGAGCTACAGGGCGGACAGCCCCAGCATTTT.

In this sample, this clone turned up once. The rearrangement joins TRBV5-1 to TRBJ2-1; TRBD2 might be the D (6 bases). Germline loops: CDR1 SGHRS, CDR2 YFSETQ. V lost 1 base and J 4 bases, leaving 18 bases between the germline ends. This CDR3 contains 17 residues. The CDR3 region has the DNA TGCGCCAGCAGCTTGAATAGAGGGTCGGGAGTTTACAATGAGCAGTTCTTC. Its translation: CASSLNRGSGVYNEQFF.

This clone came up a few times. J is TRBJ1-6 and V is TRBV30; 7 bases line up with TRBD1. Losses at the gene ends were 7 bases for V and 2 bases for J; bases not matched to a gene: 2. CDR1 GTSNPN and CDR2 SVGIG come from the germline V gene (reference sequence). This CDR3 is 13 amino acids long. For the CDR3, the DNA is TGTGCCTCCGGGACAGCCTATAATTCACCCCTCCACTTT. Encoded protein: CASGTAYNSPLHF.

The chain couples TRBV19 to TRBJ2-7; the D gene is possibly TRBD2 (5 bases). The germline V gene has CDR1 LNHDA and CDR2 SQIVND (reference sequence). With 1 base removed from V and 5 bases from J, the gap between germline ends came to 12 bases. This CDR3 contains 14 residues. CDR3 sequence (DNA): TGTGCCAGTAGTATAGCGAGGGAGAGCGACGAGCAGTACTTC. It specifies CASSIARESDEQYF. The full variable domain, its missing parts supplied by reference TRBV19 and TRBJ2-7, is DGGITQSPKYLFRKEGQNVTLSCEQNLNHDAMYWYRQDPGQGLRLIYYSQIVNDFQKGDIAEGYSVSREKKESFPLTVTSAQKNPTAFYLCASSIARESDEQYFGPGTRLTVT.

The rearrangement joins TRBV6-6 to TRBJ1-2, with 7 bases matching TRBD1. Trimming removed 3 bases from V and 3 bases from J; junction bases left unmatched: 4. The CDR3 contains 14 residues. From germline, CDR1 is MNHNY and CDR2 SVGAGI (reference sequence). CDR3 sequence reads: CASSYRGRDYGYTF. Written as DNA, the CDR3 is TGTGCCAGCAGTTATAGGGGGCGCGACTATGGCTACACCTTC.

DNA for the CDR3: TGTGCCAGCAGTGTGGAGACAGGCGACAATGAGCAGTTCTTC. Amino acids: CASSVETGDNEQFF. The genes are TRBV2 and TRBJ2-1; perhaps TRBD1 as D (6 bases). The CDR3 consists of 14 residues. V lost 4 bases, J lost 5 bases, and 12 bases lay in between. Germline V CDR1 and CDR2: SNHLY, FYNNEI. Drawing the rest from reference TRBV2 and TRBJ2-1, the complete variable domain is EPEVTQTPSHQVTQMGQEVILRCVPISNHLYFYWYRQILGQKVEFLVSFYNNEISEKSEIFDDQFSVERPDGSNFTLKIRSTKLEDSAMYFCASSVETGDNEQFFGPGTRLTVL.

The rearrangement links TRBV28 to TRBJ1-6; TRBD1 matches at 7 bases. V shed 9 bases, J shed 14 bases, and the junction held 16 bases outside the gene matches. Germline V gives CDR1 MDHEN, CDR2 SYDVKM. This CDR3 spans 14 amino acids. CDR3 region: CASSLDRKVMALHF. In DNA, the CDR3 is TGTGCCAGTAGCCTGGACAGGAAAGTGATGGCCCTCCACTTT.

The chain recombines TRBV5-4 with TRBJ2-1; tentatively, D is TRBD1 (6 bases). The germline CDR1 and CDR2 sequences are SGHNT and YYREEE (reference sequence). The V end was cut by 6 bases, the J end by 8 bases, with 9 bases between. This CDR3 spans 11 amino acids. The CDR3 DNA sequence: TGTGCCAGCAAACAGGGCTATGAGCAGTTCTTC. Its translation is CASKQGYEQFF.

In nucleotides, the CDR3 is TGTGCCAGCAGTTTATTCTTGGCTTCTGGGGCCAACGTCCTGACTTTC. This codes for CASSLFLASGANVLTF. This chain joins TRBV27 and TRBJ2-6; D remains ambiguous. V dropped 1 base and J dropped 1 base, with 8 bases sitting between them. The V gene's germline CDR1 is MNHEY and CDR2 SMNVEV (reference sequence). There are 16 residues in the CDR3.

This chain links TRBV7-8 with TRBJ2-7, with unresolved D. Germline V CDR1 and CDR2: SGHVS, FQNEAQ. V dropped 2 bases and J dropped 6 bases, with 11 bases sitting between them. CDR3 length: 13 amino acids. Here the CDR3 DNA reads TGTGCCAGCAGCTTACTCCCCAGCGTCGAGCAGTACTTC. It yields the protein CASSLLPSVEQYF.

The chain has TRBV7-9 and TRBJ2-3; possibly TRBD1 for D (6 bases). From germline, CDR1 is SEHNR and CDR2 FQNEAQ (reference sequence). V lost 5 bases and J 0 bases, leaving 12 bases between the germline ends. CDR3 size: 15 residues. CDR3 in amino acids: CASSRRQGSTDTQYF. The CDR3 region has the DNA TGTGCCAGCAGCCGACGGCAGGGGAGCACAGATACGCAGTATTTT. Supplemented by reference TRBV7-9 and TRBJ2-3, the full variable domain reads DTGVSQNPRHKITKRGQNVTFRCDPISEHNRLYWYRQTLGQGPEFLTYFQNEAQLEKSRLLSDRFSAERPKGSFSTLEIQRTEQGDSAMYLCASSRRQGSTDTQYFGPGTRLTVL.

This clone occurred a few times. This chain uses TRBV29-1 with TRBJ1-1, with D maybe TRBD1 (5 bases). From germline, CDR1 is SQVTM and CDR2 ANQGSEA. The CDR3 runs to 13 residues. The V gene lost 7 bases and the J gene lost 6 bases, with 18 bases spanning the gap. CDR3 in amino acids: CSAPFGGTSEAFF. The DNA of the CDR3 is TGCAGCGCTCCGTTTGGGGGAACGTCTGAAGCTTTCTTT.

This chain connects TRBV27 to TRBJ2-5; weak D call: TRBD2 (7 bases). From germline, CDR1 is MNHEY and CDR2 SMNVEV (reference sequence). This CDR3 has 16 amino acids. V dropped 3 bases and J dropped 2 bases, with 16 bases sitting between them. Here the CDR3 DNA reads TGTGCCAGCAGTTTCCTGCGGGGGCTAGGGCAAGAGACCCAGTACTTC. Translated, it gives CASSFLRGLGQETQYF.

This chain links TRBV6-6 with TRBJ1-1, with D uncertain. Deletions cut 0 bases from V and 8 bases from J, with 7 bases between. CDR3 length equals 12 residues. Germline V gene sequence: CDR1 MNHNY, CDR2 SVGAGI (reference sequence). CDR3 DNA: TGTGCCAGCAGTTACTCTACGGGAGAAGCTTTCTTT. Its translation is CASSYSTGEAFF.

This clone has just one count. The CDR3 DNA reads TGTGCCAGCAGCGATACGGACAGCAGCAATGAAAAACTGTTTTTT. It is translated as CASSDTDSSNEKLFF. J is TRBJ1-4 and V is TRBV9; a weak D match, TRBD1 (6 bases). The CDR3 runs 15 residues. With 3 bases removed from V and 5 bases from J, the gap between germline ends came to 14 bases. CDR1 and CDR2 (germline): SGDLS, YYNGEE.